The clone carrying this T cell receptor (beta chain) was counted many times. Its antigen is unidentified. V was trimmed by 1 base and J by 8 bases, leaving 14 bases between them. This CDR3 comprises 14 residues. Looked up from germline, CDR1 is SGHDN and CDR2 is FVKESK. Based on CD45RO/CCR7/CD25/CD127/CD95/CD27, CD4+ regulatory, stem cell-like memory, naive and central memory cells were sorted. The source of the sample is a study of beta chain features in type 1 diabetes. Study-wide results and caveats: Across all four CD4+ subsets, people with type 1 diabetes showed modestly shorter TCRB CDR3s. At VDJ recombination sites, type 1 diabetes patients had fewer insertions and more deleted nucleotides.

Isolated RNA was reverse transcribed in full, so expressed TCRB transcripts were sequenced. Generated by immunoSEQ multiplex PCR, the TCRdb table keeps only in-frame clones and is missing some. This sample has roughly 350,000 clones, with over 8.5% found just once. This sequence joins TRBV14 and TRBJ1-2, with D maybe TRBD1 (5 bases). This sequence originates from a man aged 25-40 years with type 1 diabetes. The sequenced sample consisted of central memory CD4+ T cells from blood. CDR3 nucleotide sequence: TGTGCCAGCAGCCAAGCGGTAGGGGTGAGCGGCTACACCTTC. This codes for CASSQAVGVSGYTF.